This entry is about one T cell receptor (beta chain). Its antigen remains unidentified. These data originate in a study of blood T cells in healthy people across ages. Whole-study results and caveats: With age, beta diversity per million T cells declined roughly linearly, significantly by 35 to 40. The lack of PBMC sorting stopped any conclusive naive versus antigen-experienced comparison.

The V gene's germline CDR1 is SQVTM and CDR2 ANQGSEA. The CDR3 is 14 residues long. Combining a sample-barcoded 5' primer with a J-beta primer mix, a second PCR ran for roughly 7 to 12 cycles. A tag from a template-switch adaptor with 12 random nucleotides marked each cDNA molecule. TCRdb analysed the 5' RACE reads with MiXCR anew, one entry per CDR3 protein. The repertoire holds around 780,000 distinct CDR3 sequences, with more than 50% as singletons. The source of this sequence is a man aged 40-50 years in good health. Sequencing input: blood. V usage is TRBV29-1 and J usage is TRBJ2-7, with a tentative D call TRBD2 (6 bases). CDR3: CSFGGAERAYEQYF. CDR3 DNA sequence: TGCAGTTTTGGTGGGGCGGAGCGGGCCTACGAGCAGTACTTC.